This section outlines one T cell receptor beta chain sequence together with its context. The antigen remains unidentified. The data were taken from a study of shared clonotypes between healthy human individuals. Whole-study findings and limits: The naive CD4 repertoires of a few donors were compared, and around 4.9% of clonotypes were shared. Larger richness was generally estimated for naive than memory subsets.

Here immunoSEQ multiplex PCR was the method, and the copy in TCRdb shows in-frame clones only, minus some. Of roughly 1,800,000 clones listed, about 95% are singletons. There are 14 residues in the CDR3. Germline V CDR1 and CDR2: WSHSY, SAAADI. The J segment lost 5 bases and the V segment lost 4 bases, leaving 7 bases of the junction unmatched. Terminally differentiated effector memory CD45RA+ cells were excluded from the naive CD8 cells, which were CD45RO-negative and positively selected for CCR7. The TCR originated in a man in his late teens or twenties in good health. Specimen: naive CD8+ T cells sorted from blood. The gene calls are TRBV10-2 and TRBJ1-1; TRBD1 aligns across 7 bases. The CDR3 sequence: CASSAMTGKTEAFF. The CDR3 nucleotides read TGCGCCAGCAGTGCCATGACAGGGAAAACTGAAGCTTTCTTT.